The clone carrying this T cell receptor (beta chain) has ten or more counts. Its antigen is currently unknown. This sample is drawn from a study of T cells in Graves' hyperthyroidism and ophthalmopathy. Study-level background: Peripheral blood was collected at initial diagnosis, before any treatment. Study-level results: In blood, most of the thyroid clonotypes expanded above 0.001 were also present.

V gave up 1 base and J gave up 9 bases; unmatched junction bases: 6. The CDR3 is 15 amino acids. CDR1 is SGHTA and CDR2 is FQGNSA in the germline V gene. RNA transcripts were the template for amplifying TCR beta CDR3 regions. Primed by the HTBI set, a first-round RT-PCR was run on the TCR CDR3. TCRdb recomputed calls from the multiplex PCR reads with MiXCR, one row per CDR3 protein. The sample contains roughly 500,000 distinct CDR3 sequences, about 15% of which appear only once. Orbital computed tomography and thyroid ultrasound, together with serum TRAb and thyroxine and clinical symptoms, were used for diagnoses. PBMCs were obtained from 10 ml fresh peripheral blood.

The sample consisted of blood. This sequence originates from a young woman with Graves' hyperthyroidism that later progressed to Graves' ophthalmopathy. The rearrangement uses TRBV7-2 and TRBJ2-1, with 10 positions matching TRBD2. CDR3 sequence reads: CASSLGAGGSGEQFF. In nucleotides, the CDR3 is TGTGCCAGCAGCTTAGGAGCGGGAGGGTCGGGTGAGCAGTTCTTC.